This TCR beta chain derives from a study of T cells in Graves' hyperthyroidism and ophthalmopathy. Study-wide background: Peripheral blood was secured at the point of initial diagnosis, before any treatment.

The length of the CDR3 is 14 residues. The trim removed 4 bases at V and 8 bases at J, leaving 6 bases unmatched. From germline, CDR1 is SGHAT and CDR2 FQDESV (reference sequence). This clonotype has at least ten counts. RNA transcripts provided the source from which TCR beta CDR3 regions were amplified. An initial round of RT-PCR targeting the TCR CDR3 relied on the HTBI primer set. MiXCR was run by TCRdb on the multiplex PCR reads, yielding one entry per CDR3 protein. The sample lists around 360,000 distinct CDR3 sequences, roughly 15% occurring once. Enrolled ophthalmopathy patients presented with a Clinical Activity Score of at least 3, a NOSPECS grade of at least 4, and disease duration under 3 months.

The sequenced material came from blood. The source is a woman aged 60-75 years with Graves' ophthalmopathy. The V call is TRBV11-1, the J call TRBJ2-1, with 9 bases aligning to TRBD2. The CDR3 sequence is CASSSGTSFHEQFF. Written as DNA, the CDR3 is TGTGCCAGCAGCTCCGGGACTAGCTTCCATGAGCAGTTCTTC.